Presented here are 24 T cell receptor beta chains from one specimen sequenced in a study of blood T cells in healthy people across ages. Then a second PCR, running roughly 7 to 12 cycles, was carried out with a sample-barcoded 5' primer and a J-beta primer mix. From the 5' RACE reads, TCRdb called clonotypes with MiXCR, one entry per CDR3 protein. Seen here are about 290,000 distinct CDR3 sequences, 25% to 30% observed once, and the top ten hold 25% to 30%. The sample comprised blood. The source is a woman in her 70s in good health.

The chain is built from TRBV28 and TRBJ2-2; tentative D call: TRBD2 (6 bases). The CDR3 totals 14 residues. Germline V gene lookup returns CDR1 MDHEN and CDR2 SYDVKM. V was cut by 8 bases and J by 2 bases, with 12 bases left in between. Here the CDR3 DNA reads TGTGCCAGCCGGGTGGGGGGTAACACCGGGGAGCTGTTTTTT. Residues: CASRVGGNTGELFF.

The gene calls are TRBV29-1 and TRBJ1-4; a possible D gene is TRBD1 (6 bases). Trimming pared 3 bases from V and 4 bases from J, leaving 9 bases between. Germline values: CDR1 SQVTM, CDR2 ANQGSEA. CDR3 length: 13 residues. The CDR3 DNA reads as TGCAGCGTTGAGGGCAGGGGTAATGAAAAACTGTTTTTT. Encoded protein: CSVEGRGNEKLFF.

There are a few counts of this clonotype. The rearrangement joins TRBV4-2 to TRBJ2-3; TRBD2 might be the D (6 bases). Per germline, CDR1 LGHNA and CDR2 YNFKEQ. The CDR3 has 17 residues. V lost 2 bases and J 3 bases, leaving 18 bases between the germline ends. CDR3 sequence reads: CASSQSRAGIKTDTQYF. The DNA of the CDR3 is TGTGCCAGCAGCCAATCTCGTGCGGGAATTAAGACAGATACGCAGTATTTT.

This clonotype has only a few counts. The chain has TRBV5-1 and TRBJ1-3, with D possibly matching TRBD1 (5 bases). V dropped 0 bases and J dropped 0 bases, with 10 bases sitting between them. The CDR3 is 16 residues long. The V gene's germline CDR1 is SGHRS and CDR2 YFSETQ. CDR3 residues: CASSLGWGSSGNTIYF. CDR3 bases: TGCGCCAGCAGCTTGGGATGGGGGTCCTCTGGAAACACCATATATTTT.

The chain employs TRBV20-1 and TRBJ2-5, with a weak D call TRBD1 (6 bases). Germline CDR1 is DFQATT and CDR2 is SNEGSKA (reference sequence). Trimming left V 3 bases short and J 4 bases short, with 18 bases between. The CDR3 sequence is 15 residues long. CDR3 region: CSARDNKGTRETQYF. The CDR3 DNA reads TGCAGTGCTAGGGACAACAAGGGGACAAGAGAGACCCAGTACTTC.

Remarks on this clonotype: A read error may produce the germline difference seen at one junction end. This sequence joins TRBV7-9 and TRBJ2-7; D is perhaps TRBD1 (6 bases). The CDR3 spans 14 residues. Looked up from germline, CDR1 is SEHNR and CDR2 is FQNEAQ (reference sequence). In DNA, the CDR3 is TGTGCCAGCAGCCCACGGGACACCCCCTACGAGCAGCACTTC. This gives the protein CASSPRDTPYEQHF.

The rearrangement links TRBV20-1 to TRBJ2-5; D is perhaps TRBD2 (7 bases). Near its end, the DNA agrees better with TRBJ2-7, so the J call may be wrong. The CDR3 loop spans 13 amino acids. Germline loops: CDR1 DFQATT, CDR2 SNEGSKA (reference sequence). The CDR3 loop reads CSATQRGGFEQYF. For the CDR3, the DNA is TGCAGTGCTACCCAGAGGGGGGGCTTCGAGCAGTACTTC.

There are a few counts of this clonotype. J is TRBJ2-4 and V is TRBV27; D gene ambiguous. V dropped 4 bases and J dropped 0 bases, with 7 bases sitting between them. This CDR3 is 14 amino acids long. Germline V gene data show CDR1 as MNHEY and CDR2 as SMNVEV (reference sequence). CDR3 amino acids: CASSSPLAKNIQYF. The CDR3 nucleotides read TGTGCCAGCAGTTCCCCTCTAGCCAAAAACATTCAGTACTTC.

The V and J genes are TRBV20-1 and TRBJ2-5, with 9 positions matching TRBD2. The DNA matches TRBJ2-7 better at its end, which makes the J call doubtful. CDR3 length equals 15 residues. CDR1 and CDR2 from the germline V gene are DFQATT and SNEGSKA (reference sequence). The CDR3 region is CSARDPSGEGYEQYF. The CDR3 nucleotides are TGCAGTGCTAGAGACCCTAGCGGGGAAGGGTACGAGCAGTACTTC.

This chain connects TRBV7-8 to TRBJ2-7, with 7 nucleotides matching TRBD2. CDR3 length equals 15 residues. Trimming removed 4 bases from V and 3 bases from J; junction bases left unmatched: 9. The germline CDR1 and CDR2 sequences are SGHVS and FQNEAQ. CDR3 nucleotide sequence: TGTGCCAGCAGCTCCCCCGGGGGGATCCGCTACGAGCAGTACTTC. As protein: CASSSPGGIRYEQYF.

J is TRBJ2-1 and V is TRBV7-9; D not resolved. Per germline, CDR1 SEHNR and CDR2 FQNEAQ (reference sequence). The CDR3 runs 11 residues. With 4 bases removed from V and 10 bases from J, the gap between germline ends came to 8 bases. As DNA, the CDR3 is TGTGCCAGCAGCTACCAAGCCGAGCAGTTCTTC. Protein: CASSYQAEQFF.

This clonotype was observed at least ten times. V gene TRBV6-2 or TRBV6-3 combines with J gene TRBJ2-7, with D possibly TRBD2 on 6 matching bases. CDR1 and CDR2 (germline): MNHEY, SVGEGT. CDR3 length equals 15 residues. V gave up 7 bases and J gave up 2 bases, with 18 bases separating them. In DNA form, the CDR3 reads TGTGCCAGCACAAGACCAGCGGGCTCCACCTACGAGCAGTACTTC. It is translated as CASTRPAGSTYEQYF.

This clonotype was detected ten times or more. This chain connects TRBV27 to TRBJ2-7; maybe TRBD1 (6 bases). The CDR3 runs to 17 residues. The V and J ends lost 5 bases and 1 base respectively, with 21 bases between them. The germline V gene encodes CDR1 MNHEY and CDR2 SMNVEV (reference sequence). The CDR3 DNA follows: TGTGCCAGCAGTCTCGTCGGGGAGAGGGGACATTCCTACGAGCAGTACTTC. Translated: CASSLVGERGHSYEQYF.

In this sample, this clonotype turned up once. The CDR3 end shows no conserved phenylalanine or tryptophan, and so a read error is likely. V usage is TRBV28 and J usage is TRBJ2-3; TRBD2 might be the D (5 bases). The CDR3 has 11 residues. The germline V gene encodes CDR1 MDHEN and CDR2 SYDVKM. V was cut by 8 bases and J by 6 bases, with 9 bases left in between. CDR3 protein: CASGGRDTQYS. CDR3 DNA: TGTGCCAGCGGAGGAAGGGATACGCAGTATTCT.

This chain joins TRBV6-1 and TRBJ2-7; D may be TRBD1 (6 bases). Trimming took 11 bases from V and 4 from J, leaving 12 bases between them. The CDR3 has 11 amino acids. In germline, CDR1 is MNHNS, CDR2 SASEGT. The CDR3 DNA follows: TGTGCCCAGGGGAGTTTGTACGAGCAGTACTTC. Encoded protein: CAQGSLYEQYF.

The chain carries TRBV29-1 and TRBJ2-3; 14 bases line up with TRBD2. The CDR3 consists of 16 residues. V shed 5 bases, J shed 2 bases, and the junction held 6 bases outside the gene matches. Germline CDR1 and CDR2: SQVTM and ANQGSEA. The CDR3 here is CSVPRTSGRSTDTQYF. The CDR3 nucleotides are TGCAGCGTTCCGCGGACTAGCGGGAGGTCCACAGATACGCAGTATTTT.

This chain joins TRBV6-1 and TRBJ1-5, with a possible D match to TRBD1 (5 bases). Trimming left V 7 bases short and J 0 bases short, with 16 bases between. The CDR3 sequence is 16 residues long. Germline V gene data show CDR1 as MNHNS and CDR2 as SASEGT. CDR3 sequence (DNA): TGTGCCAGCACTCCGAGGAGGGACGGTAGCAATCAGCCCCAGCATTTT. It translates to CASTPRRDGSNQPQHF.

This chain joins TRBV7-3 and TRBJ2-3; no reliable D call. This CDR3 has 13 residues. Trimming removed 3 bases at V and 4 bases at J, with 8 bases between. Germline assignment: CDR1 SGHTA and CDR2 FQGTGA. The CDR3 sequence: CASSFRRPDTQYF. CDR3 nucleotides: TGTGCCAGCAGCTTCCGCAGGCCAGATACGCAGTATTTT.

This clonotype showed up just a few times. The chain is built from TRBV2 and TRBJ2-3, with D hard to call. The V gene lost 6 bases and the J gene lost 3 bases, with 10 bases spanning the gap. Germline V CDR1 and CDR2: SNHLY, FYNNEI. The CDR3 is made up of 13 amino acids. CDR3 nucleotide sequence: TGTGCCAGCAGGGGTCTCCGTACAGATACGCAGTATTTT. It specifies CASRGLRTDTQYF.

The rearrangement uses TRBV20-1 and TRBJ2-7, with a tentative D call TRBD2 (7 bases). Trimming took 0 bases from V and 1 from J, leaving 22 bases between them. CDR1 and CDR2 from the germline V gene are DFQATT and SNEGSKA (reference sequence). The CDR3 has 18 residues. The CDR3 DNA reads TGCAGTGCTAGAGATCTCAATGTGGGAGGGGGTAGGTCCTACGAGCAGTACTTC. It translates to CSARDLNVGGGRSYEQYF.

V and J are TRBV20-1 and TRBJ1-1, with 7 positions matching TRBD1. The CDR3 is made up of 16 amino acids. Germline CDR1 and CDR2: DFQATT and SNEGSKA (reference sequence). The trim removed 3 bases at V and 1 base at J, leaving 11 bases unmatched. The CDR3 sequence: CSASLRGTVGNTEAFF. The CDR3 DNA reads as TGCAGTGCTAGCCTGAGGGGGACAGTAGGGAACACTGAAGCTTTCTTT.

This clonotype was seen a handful of times. This chain uses TRBV9 with TRBJ2-3; tentative D call: TRBD1 (6 bases). V lost 4 bases to trimming and J lost 6 bases, with 18 bases between them. The CDR3 covers 15 residues. Germline CDR1 and CDR2: SGDLS and YYNGEE. The CDR3 here is CASSPADSSADTQYF. CDR3 in DNA: TGTGCCAGCAGCCCGGCGGACAGCTCGGCTGATACGCAGTATTTT.

V and J are TRBV4-2 and TRBJ1-5, with 7 bases that match TRBD1. Germline-derived CDR1 and CDR2 are LGHNA and YNFKEQ. V shed 3 bases, J shed 4 bases, and the junction held 9 bases outside the gene matches. The CDR3 loop spans 16 amino acids. The CDR3 reads CASSQIYRDRNQPQHF. The DNA for the CDR3 is TGTGCCAGCAGCCAGATCTACCGGGACAGAAATCAGCCCCAGCATTTT.

The chain joins TRBV7-2 to TRBJ1-1; possible D gene TRBD1, 5 bases. CDR1 is SGHTA and CDR2 is FQGNSA in the germline V gene. The CDR3 covers 15 residues. Trimming stripped 5 bases from V and 1 base from J, with 14 bases between. The CDR3 sequence is CASSRAGETNTEAFF. The CDR3 nucleotides are TGTGCCAGCAGCCGGGCGGGGGAGACGAACACTGAAGCTTTCTTT.